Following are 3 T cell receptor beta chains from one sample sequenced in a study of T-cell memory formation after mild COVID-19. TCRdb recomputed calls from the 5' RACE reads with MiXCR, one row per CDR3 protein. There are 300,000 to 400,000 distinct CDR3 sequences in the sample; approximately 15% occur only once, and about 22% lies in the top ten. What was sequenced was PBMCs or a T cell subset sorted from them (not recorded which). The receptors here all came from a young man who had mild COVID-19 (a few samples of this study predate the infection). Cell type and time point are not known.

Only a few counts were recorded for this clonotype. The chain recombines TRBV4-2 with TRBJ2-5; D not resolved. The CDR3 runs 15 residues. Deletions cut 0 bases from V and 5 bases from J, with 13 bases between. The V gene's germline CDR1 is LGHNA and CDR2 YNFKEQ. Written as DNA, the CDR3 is TGTGCCAGCAGCCAAGATATTCTTAAGTTGGAGACCCAGTACTTC. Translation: CASSQDILKLETQYF.

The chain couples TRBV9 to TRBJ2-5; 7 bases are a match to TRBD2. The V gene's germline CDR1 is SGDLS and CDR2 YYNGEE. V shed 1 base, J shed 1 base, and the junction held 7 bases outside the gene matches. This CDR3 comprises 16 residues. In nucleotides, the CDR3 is TGTGCCAGCAGCGTAAGGGGCGGGGGACTCCAAGAGACCCAGTACTTC. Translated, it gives CASSVRGGGLQETQYF.

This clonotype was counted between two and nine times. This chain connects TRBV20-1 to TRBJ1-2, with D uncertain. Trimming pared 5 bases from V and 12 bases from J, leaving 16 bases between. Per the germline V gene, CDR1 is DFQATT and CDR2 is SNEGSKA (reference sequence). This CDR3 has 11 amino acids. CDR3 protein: CSARTGDVDTF. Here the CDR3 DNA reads TGCAGTGCTCGGACCGGGGATGTCGACACCTTC.